This T cell receptor (beta chain) came from a study of blood T cell repertoires in COVID-19. Libraries were prepared by immunoSEQ multiplex PCR; TCRdb keeps only in-frame clonotypes and omits some of them. Among approximately 82,000 clones, 85% to 90% were seen once, and the ten largest hold approximately 1.2%. From germline, CDR1 is MNHEY and CDR2 SVGEGT. The CDR3 has 12 residues. Trimming removed 6 bases at V and 5 bases at J, with 8 bases between. Sequenced: PBMCs or T cells enriched from blood (not recorded which). This TCR derives from a woman in her 50s with acute COVID-19. The chain couples TRBV6-2 or TRBV6-3 to TRBJ1-5; D ambiguous. The chain's CDR3 is CASSRTYQPQHF. CDR3 coding DNA: TGTGCCAGCAGCCGAACTTATCAGCCCCAGCATTTT.